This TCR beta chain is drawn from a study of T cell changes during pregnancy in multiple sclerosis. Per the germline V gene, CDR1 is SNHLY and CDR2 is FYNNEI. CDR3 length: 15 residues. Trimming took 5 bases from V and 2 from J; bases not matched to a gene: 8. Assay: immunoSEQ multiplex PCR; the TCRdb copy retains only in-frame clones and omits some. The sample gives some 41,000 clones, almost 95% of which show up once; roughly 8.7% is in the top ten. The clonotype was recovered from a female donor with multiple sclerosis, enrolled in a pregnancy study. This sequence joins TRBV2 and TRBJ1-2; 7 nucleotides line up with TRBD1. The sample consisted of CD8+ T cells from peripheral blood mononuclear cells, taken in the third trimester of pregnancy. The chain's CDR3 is CASSKGTDRNYGYTF. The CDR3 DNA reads TGTGCCAGCAGTAAGGGCACGGACAGGAACTATGGCTACACCTTC.